A single sample is the source of the 14 T cell receptor beta chains below, sequenced in a study of blood T cell repertoires in COVID-19. Generated by immunoSEQ multiplex PCR, the TCRdb table keeps only in-frame clones and is missing some. The sample contains hundreds of thousands of clones, more than 75% of which appear only once. Sequenced input: PBMCs or T cells enriched from blood (not recorded which). These TCRs come from a man aged 25-45 years who had recovered from COVID-19.

CDR3 sequence (DNA): TGTGCCAGCTCACAAAACAGGGAAACTGAGCAGTTCTTC. Translated, it gives CASSQNRETEQFF. The rearrangement joins TRBV18 to TRBJ2-1; maybe TRBD1 (6 bases). Trimming shortened V by 4 bases and J by 9 bases, and 13 bases separated the two germline ends. This CDR3 spans 13 amino acids. Germline CDR1 is KGHSH and CDR2 is LQKENI.

The chain combines TRBV5-1 with TRBJ1-5; 7 bases fit TRBD1. After removal of 2 bases from V and 3 bases from J, the junction contained 2 bases not matched to a gene. CDR3 size: 14 residues. The germline V gene has CDR1 SGHRS and CDR2 YFSETQ. CDR3 sequence: CASSLGGFNQPQHF. The CDR3 DNA follows: TGCGCCAGCAGCTTAGGGGGCTTCAATCAGCCCCAGCATTTT.

The chain recombines TRBV11-2 with TRBJ1-3, with D perhaps matching TRBD1 (6 bases). Germline CDR1 is SGHAT and CDR2 is FQNNGV. V was trimmed by 1 base and J by 3 bases, leaving 13 bases between them. This CDR3 has 16 amino acids. CDR3: CASSLAKQGYGNTIYF. The CDR3 DNA reads TGTGCCAGCAGCTTAGCCAAACAGGGATATGGAAACACCATATATTTT.

The chain links TRBV24-1 to TRBJ2-1, with 8 bases fitting TRBD1. Germline CDR1 KGHDR, CDR2 SFDVKD. The J segment lost 8 bases and the V segment lost 3 bases, leaving 14 bases of the junction unmatched. This CDR3 comprises 17 residues. CDR3 sequence: CATSDPGGDRGRDEQFF. CDR3 DNA sequence: TGTGCCACCAGTGATCCTGGGGGAGACAGGGGTAGGGATGAGCAGTTCTTC.

The rearrangement uses TRBV19 and TRBJ1-4, with D possibly being TRBD1 (5 bases). CDR3 length: 15 residues. The ends were cut back, 5 bases at V and 0 bases at J, with 10 bases in the middle. Germline V gene sequence: CDR1 LNHDA, CDR2 SQIVND (reference sequence). The CDR3 sequence: CASSAPGTTNEKLFF. In nucleotides, the CDR3 is TGTGCCAGTAGTGCCCCAGGGACAACTAATGAAAAACTGTTTTTT.

The J gene is TRBJ2-1, the V gene TRBV5-1; 8 bases line up with TRBD2. This CDR3 has 14 residues. Losses at the gene ends were 2 bases for V and 8 bases for J; bases not matched to a gene: 6. Germline V CDR1 and CDR2: SGHRS, YFSETQ. The CDR3 DNA reads TGCGCCAGCAGCTTCAGCGGGAGTCTCGATGAGCAGTTCTTC. Its translation is CASSFSGSLDEQFF.

The J gene is TRBJ1-4, the V gene TRBV6-5; D unresolved. CDR1 is MNHEY and CDR2 is SVGAGI in the germline V gene. The CDR3 sequence is 14 residues long. The V gene lost 1 base and the J gene lost 8 bases, with 11 bases spanning the gap. The CDR3 sequence: CASSYFSGHEKLFF. DNA for the CDR3: TGTGCCAGCAGTTACTTTTCTGGGCACGAAAAACTGTTTTTT.

J is TRBJ2-3 and V is TRBV24-1; 12 bases are shared with TRBD2. The J segment lost 0 bases and the V segment lost 3 bases, leaving 3 bases of the junction unmatched. The CDR3 is made up of 17 amino acids. The V gene's germline CDR1 is KGHDR and CDR2 SFDVKD. The CDR3 DNA reads as TGTGCCACCAGTGATCCGGGGACTAGCGGGAGCACAGATACGCAGTATTTT. It is translated as CATSDPGTSGSTDTQYF.

This clone was seen only once. The J gene is TRBJ1-3, the V gene TRBV10-3; tentatively, D is TRBD1 (6 bases). The CDR3 is made up of 15 amino acids. The germline V gene encodes CDR1 ENHRY and CDR2 SYGVKD. V lost 4 bases, J lost 1 base, and 11 bases lay in between. The CDR3 sequence is CAISGFRGSGNTIYF. Written as DNA, the CDR3 is TGTGCCATCAGTGGATTCAGGGGTTCTGGAAACACCATATATTTT.

V gene TRBV24-1 combines with J gene TRBJ2-1, with TRBD2 matching 12 bases. Germline-derived CDR1 and CDR2 are KGHDR and SFDVKD. The CDR3 spans 16 residues. With 3 bases clipped from V and 4 bases from J, the junction kept 3 bases outside the gene matches. The CDR3 DNA sequence: TGTGCCACCAGTGATCCCCTAGCGGGGGGGTACAATGAGCAGTTCTTC. Amino acid sequence: CATSDPLAGGYNEQFF.

This chain connects TRBV30 to TRBJ1-3; D unclear. Germline values: CDR1 GTSNPN, CDR2 SVGIG (reference sequence). V lost 7 bases and J lost 4, with 14 bases in between. This CDR3 spans 13 amino acids. CDR3 in amino acids: CASTARTGNTIYF. CDR3 nucleotides: TGTGCCTCGACTGCTAGAACGGGAAACACCATATATTTT.

CDR3 nucleotide sequence: TGTGCCAGCAGGGGGGGGGTGGCCCAGCATTTT. Its protein is CASRGGVAQHF. The chain has TRBV2 and TRBJ1-5; TRBD1 is a possible D gene (5 bases). Germline V lookup: CDR1 SNHLY, CDR2 FYNNEI. The CDR3 is made up of 11 amino acids. Between the trimmed V and J ends, which lost 6 bases and 11 bases, there was a span of 11 bases.

The chain employs TRBV10-1 and TRBJ2-2; the D gene is possibly TRBD2 (6 bases). Per the germline V gene, CDR1 is WNHNN and CDR2 is SYGVQD (reference sequence). The V end was cut by 8 bases, the J end by 2 bases, with 12 bases between. CDR3 length: 14 residues. The CDR3 region is CASSGTSNTGELFF. Here the CDR3 DNA reads TGCGCCAGCTCCGGGACTTCAAACACCGGGGAGCTGTTTTTT.

The J gene is TRBJ1-1, the V gene TRBV19; a possible D gene is TRBD1 (5 bases). CDR1 and CDR2 from the germline V gene are LNHDA and SQIVND (reference sequence). The CDR3 has 14 residues. V dropped 3 bases and J dropped 3 bases, with 11 bases sitting between them. The CDR3 nucleotides are TGTGCCAGTAGTATTGTCCCGGGGGACACTGAAGCTTTCTTT. Translation: CASSIVPGDTEAFF.